This entry is about one TCR beta chain. Its antigen is not yet known. Base-call qualities are not available, and no considerably larger clone is one nucleotide away. These data are taken from a study of blood T cell repertoires in COVID-19 (TCRdb year 2020). Some background on the complete study: Collaborator samples came from the United States, Italy and Spain and covered acute and convalescent phases of COVID-19. A freely available public database, intended as a resource for researchers studying the immune response to SARS-CoV-2, is where the repertoires were released. The material from the prospective study consisted of cDNA or gDNA derived from T cells, B-cell-depleted T cells, or PBMCs. The sample metadata nearly always contained a de-identified subject ID, COVID-19 status, age in years and sex. Samples came from the ongoing ImmuneRACE study (first 160 participants) plus 1,254 subjects from 6 global collaborators. Deeply sampled blood TCRbeta repertoires from subjects exposed to, actively infected with, or recovered from COVID-19 were included in the dataset. Where available, HLA class I and class II types were obtained from metadata supplied by the sample provider rather than from assay-based typing. The paper as a whole reports these results and caveats: How much clinical and demographic metadata was included differed by source and by participant, and the metadata was provided uncurated.

Compared with germline, V lacks 2 bases and J lacks 7 bases; bases without a gene match: 8. Looking up the germline V gene yields CDR1 KGHSH and CDR2 LQKENI. The CDR3 numbers 14 residues from cysteine through phenylalanine. Only the CDR3 portion is preserved as DNA: 42 bases, with reading frame beginning at the first base. One collaborating source in Seattle enrolled patients while the patients were actively infected and followed the patients over time throughout the course of disease. The collaborating institutions used their own protocols to collect whole blood in K2EDTA tubes. For TCRbeta analysis, collaborators shipped samples as frozen whole blood, isolated PBMCs, or DNA extracted from either of those sample types. TCRbeta CDR3 regions were amplified from genomic DNA by means of the immunoSEQ Assay, a bias-controlled multiplex PCR. The published analysis was carried out like this. Within the assay, amplification of reference gene primers was used to estimate how many nucleated cells each sample contained. To quantify the absolute abundance of each unique TCRbeta CDR3 rearrangement, sequence reads were collapsed and filtered. For each sample, productive Simpson clonality was calculated as the square root of Simpson's diversity index over productive rearrangements. Held by TCRdb, this immuneACCESS table contains in-frame sequences only and omits some clones. Under half of the omission traces to an unresolved V gene where checked; the cause of the rest is unknown. V, J and clone size were drawn from that table, and D and trimming were deduced from the DNA. Counted in this sample were 250,000 to 300,000 clones; roughly 86% of them appeared once. 10% to 12% of the sample is taken by the ten largest.

Sequenced material: peripheral blood. This TCR was sampled from a woman aged 30 to 39 with COVID-19, enrolled during active disease. Recombination connected TRBV18 to TRBJ2-7; TRBD2 fits 7 bases in the junction. The CDR3: CASSPEAGLSEQYF. The base sequence is TGTGCCAGCTCACCAGAAGCGGGGTTGAGTGAGCAGTACTTC.